This T cell receptor beta chain was recorded in a study of T-cell reconstitution after alpha-beta-depleted transplantation in children. Overall study findings and caveats: Approximately two months post-transplant, alpha-beta T cells reportedly originated from several hundred expanded graft clones. After one year, T-cell counts and TCRbeta diversity mostly came from new T cells.

This clonotype was counted between two and nine times. The antigen remains undetermined. Using unique molecular identifiers, the investigators prepared the TCRbeta library. In TCRdb, the PCR reads were re-called with MiXCR into one record per CDR3 protein. This sample carries approximately 210,000 distinct CDR3 sequences, roughly a sixth of them seen once, and the ten largest clones take around 44%. The material sequenced was PBMCs, mostly from graft donor cells, taken 360 days after TCRalphabeta/CD19-depleted stem cell transplant. This receptor was identified in a male patient between 2 and 15 years old who had a stem cell transplant for acute lymphoblastic leukemia, so the T cells may come from the graft donor.

The CDR3 region is CASSYSGGGLNEQFF. Here the CDR3 DNA reads TGTGCCAGCAGTTACTCCGGTGGGGGGTTGAATGAGCAGTTCTTC. The chain recombines TRBV6-5 with TRBJ2-1; weak D call: TRBD2 (6 bases). There are 15 residues in the CDR3. V was cut by 0 bases and J by 7 bases, with 13 bases left in between. Germline CDR1 and CDR2: MNHEY and SVGAGI.